The text below deals with one TCR beta chain. Its antigen is unidentified. This sample stems from a study of shared clonotypes between healthy human individuals. The wider study: Per-donor plates numbered three CD4 naive, three CD4 memory, two CD8 naive and one CD8 memory.

Study conclusions and caveats: Sharing of clonotypes among donors was expected to vary with sequencing depth.

Sequencing was performed with immunoSEQ multiplex PCR; in TCRdb, only in-frame clones are kept and a portion is missing. Of about 2.3 million clones in the sample, less than 95% were seen once. The V gene end was trimmed by 0 bases and the J gene end by 5 bases; junction bases not matched to a gene: 3. The CDR3 covers 16 residues. CDR1 SGDLS and CDR2 YYNGEE come from the germline V gene. Material: naive CD4+ T cells from PBMCs. The subset denotes: CD45RA+ positively selected. This sequence was found in a man in his late teens or twenties in good health. Some clones in this sample may be carry-over from other donors' samples. The genes are TRBV9 and TRBJ2-3; 13 nucleotides line up with TRBD2. CDR3 protein: CASSVGTSGSLDTQYF. CDR3 bases: TGTGCCAGCAGCGTAGGGACTAGCGGGAGTCTAGATACGCAGTATTTT.